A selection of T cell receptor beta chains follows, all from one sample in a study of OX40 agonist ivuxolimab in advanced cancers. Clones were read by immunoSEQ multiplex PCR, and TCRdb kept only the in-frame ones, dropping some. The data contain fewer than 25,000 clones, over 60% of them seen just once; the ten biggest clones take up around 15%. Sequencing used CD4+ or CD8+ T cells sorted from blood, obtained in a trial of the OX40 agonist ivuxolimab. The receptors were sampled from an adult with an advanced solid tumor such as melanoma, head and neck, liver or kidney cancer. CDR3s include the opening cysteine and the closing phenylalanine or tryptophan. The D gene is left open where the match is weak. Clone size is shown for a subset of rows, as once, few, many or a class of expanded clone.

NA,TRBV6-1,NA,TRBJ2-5,CASSRTVKETQYF,TGTGCCAGCAGTAGGACTGTAAAAGAGACCCAGTACTTC
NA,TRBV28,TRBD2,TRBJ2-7,CASLGLAGVNLGEQYF,TGTGCCAGCTTGGGACTAGCGGGAGTAAATCTGGGCGAGCAGTACTTC
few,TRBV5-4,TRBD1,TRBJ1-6,CASSGGTGDSPLHF,TGTGCCAGCAGCGGCGGGACAGGGGATTCACCCCTCCACTTT
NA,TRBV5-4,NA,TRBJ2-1,CASNQGSSYNEQFF,TGTGCCAGCAATCAGGGTAGCTCCTACAATGAGCAGTTCTTC
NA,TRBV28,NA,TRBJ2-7,CASSLGGGARSYEQYF,TGTGCCAGCAGTTTAGGTGGGGGCGCTAGGAGCTACGAGCAGTACTTC
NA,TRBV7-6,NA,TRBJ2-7,CASSNLRSSYEQYF,TGTGCCAGCAGCAACCTCAGGAGCTCCTACGAGCAGTACTTC
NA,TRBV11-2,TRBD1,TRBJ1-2,CASSLDNWDRTGYTF,TGTGCCAGCAGCTTAGATAATTGGGACAGGACGGGCTACACCTTC
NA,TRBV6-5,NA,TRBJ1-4,CASSYGQYNEKLFF,TGTGCCAGCAGTTACGGGCAGTATAATGAAAAACTGTTTTTT
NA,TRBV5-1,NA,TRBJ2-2,CASSLSASNTGELFF,TGCGCCAGCAGCTTATCAGCTTCGAACACCGGGGAGCTGTTTTTT
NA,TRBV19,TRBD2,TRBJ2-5,CASSIRSGGLQETQYF,TGTGCCAGTAGTATCCGTAGCGGGGGGCTCCAAGAGACCCAGTACTTC
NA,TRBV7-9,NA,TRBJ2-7,CASSLGLGVNEQYF,TGTGCCAGCAGCTTAGGGCTCGGGGTAAACGAGCAGTACTTC
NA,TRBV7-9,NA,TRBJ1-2,CASSYYAQGDGYTF,TGTGCCAGCAGTTACTATGCCCAGGGCGATGGCTACACCTTC
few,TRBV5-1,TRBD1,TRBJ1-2,CASSVSQGEGYTF,TGCGCCAGCAGCGTATCTCAGGGGGAAGGCTACACCTTC
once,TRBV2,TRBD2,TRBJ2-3,CASSDPSGGPADTQYF,TGTGCCAGCAGTGACCCTAGCGGGGGGCCCGCAGATACGCAGTATTTT
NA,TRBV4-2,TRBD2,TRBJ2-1,CASSPSPPHSGSSYNEQFF,TGTGCCAGCAGCCCCTCCCCCCCCCATAGCGGGAGCTCCTACAATGAGCAGTTCTTC
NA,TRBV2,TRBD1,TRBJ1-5,CASSEWRQGDQPQHF,TGTGCCAGCAGTGAATGGAGACAGGGCGATCAGCCCCAGCATTTT
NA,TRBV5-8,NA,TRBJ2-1,CASSWHGAYNEQFF,TGTGCCAGCAGCTGGCATGGTGCCTACAATGAGCAGTTCTTC
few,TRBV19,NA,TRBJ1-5,CATSTGIQPQHF,TGTGCCACCTCAACAGGGATTCAGCCCCAGCATTTT
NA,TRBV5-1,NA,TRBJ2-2,CASSLGLEELFF,TGCGCCAGCAGCTTGGGACTCGAGGAGCTGTTTTTT
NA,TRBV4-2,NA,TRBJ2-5,CASSQDGWGNQGETQYF,TGTGCCAGCAGCCAAGATGGGTGGGGGAATCAGGGAGAGACCCAGTACTTC
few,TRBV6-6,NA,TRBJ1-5,CASSYPGQRFQPQHF,TGTGCCAGCAGTTACCCCGGACAGAGATTCCAGCCCCAGCATTTT
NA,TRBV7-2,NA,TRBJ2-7,CASSSGSISYEQYF,TGTGCCAGCAGCTCCGGGTCGATATCCTACGAGCAGTACTTC
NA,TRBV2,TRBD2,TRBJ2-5,CASKSLSGTRGETQYF,TGTGCCAGCAAATCACTTAGCGGGACTAGAGGAGAGACCCAGTACTTC
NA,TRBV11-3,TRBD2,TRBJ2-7,CASRPGGTSTYEQYF,TGTGCCAGCAGGCCGGGGGGAACCTCGACCTACGAGCAGTACTTC
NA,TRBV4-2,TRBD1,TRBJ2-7,CASSTPGQGAYEQYF,TGTGCCAGCAGCACTCCGGGACAGGGGGCCTACGAGCAGTACTTC
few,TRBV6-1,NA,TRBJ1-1,CATTGRGDTEAFF,TGTGCCACGACAGGCCGCGGGGACACTGAAGCTTTCTTT
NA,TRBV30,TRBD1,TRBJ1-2,CAQDRGIYGYTF,TGTGCCCAAGACAGGGGAATCTACGGCTACACCTTC
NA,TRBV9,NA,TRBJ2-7,CASSVDARGYSYEQYF,TGTGCCAGCAGCGTAGACGCCCGGGGGTACTCCTACGAGCAGTACTTC